Below are 20 T cell receptor beta chains sequenced from a single sample in a study of blood T cell repertoires in COVID-19. TCRdb's table, derived via immunoSEQ multiplex PCR, lists solely in-frame clones and lacks some. The sample lists 300,000 to 400,000 clones, approximately 88% occurring once. The source material was PBMCs or T cells enriched from blood (not recorded which). The receptors here all came from a man aged 25 to 45 who had recovered from COVID-19.

The CDR3 protein is CASSPGPSNQPQHF. The CDR3, as DNA: TGTGCCAGCAGCCCGGGTCCCAGCAATCAGCCCCAGCATTTT. This sequence joins TRBV5-5 and TRBJ1-5; D not certain. The germline V and J ends were trimmed by 4 bases and 1 base, with 9 bases remaining between them. The CDR3 totals 14 residues. CDR1 is SGHKS, CDR2 YYEKEE, per germline (reference sequence).

This sequence joins TRBV27 and TRBJ1-6, with D unresolved. V dropped 0 bases and J dropped 9 bases, with 12 bases sitting between them. CDR1 and CDR2 (germline): MNHEY, SMNVEV (reference sequence). This CDR3 is built from 15 residues. For the CDR3, the DNA is TGTGCCAGCAGTTTATCGGTTCAGGTGACTTCACCCCTCCACTTT. Its translation: CASSLSVQVTSPLHF.

V is TRBV3-1 (or the pseudogene TRBV3-2) and J is TRBJ1-2, with unresolved D. The length of the CDR3 is 13 residues. Trimming took 2 bases from V and 2 from J, leaving 6 bases between them. The V gene's germline CDR1 is LGHDT and CDR2 YNNKEL (reference sequence). DNA of the CDR3: TGTGCCAGCAGCCAAAACATCAACTATGGCTACACCTTC. This gives the protein CASSQNINYGYTF.

The rearrangement links TRBV27 to TRBJ1-2; D is undetermined. This CDR3 contains 15 residues. The V end was cut by 2 bases, the J end by 4 bases, with 14 bases between. Per germline, CDR1 MNHEY and CDR2 SMNVEV (reference sequence). CDR3 amino acids: CASSLTEASFYGYTF. The CDR3 DNA is TGTGCCAGCAGTTTAACCGAGGCTTCCTTCTATGGCTACACCTTC.

The chain links TRBV19 to TRBJ1-1; no clear D. In germline, CDR1 is LNHDA, CDR2 SQIVND (reference sequence). V lost 3 bases, J lost 0 bases, and 17 bases lay in between. CDR3 length: 17 amino acids. This CDR3 reads CASSIHLVRGLNTEAFF. CDR3 DNA: TGTGCCAGTAGTATTCATCTCGTTCGCGGGCTGAACACTGAAGCTTTCTTT.

The rearrangement uses TRBV6-5 and TRBJ1-1; a weak D match, TRBD1 (5 bases). CDR3 size: 14 residues. Looked up from germline, CDR1 is MNHEY and CDR2 is SVGAGI. V was shortened by 2 bases and J by 0 bases, with 7 bases between the two germline ends. CDR3 nucleotide sequence: TGTGCCAGCAGTTACGGCAGGGTGAACACTGAAGCTTTCTTT. Residues: CASSYGRVNTEAFF.

This chain uses TRBV7-6 with TRBJ2-7, with 8 positions matching TRBD2. The CDR3 loop spans 14 amino acids. Germline loops: CDR1 SGHVS, CDR2 FNYEAQ. V gave up 5 bases and J gave up 5 bases; unmatched junction bases: 8. The CDR3 reads CASSPGGRINEQYF. For the CDR3, the DNA is TGTGCCAGCAGCCCGGGGGGGAGGATCAACGAGCAGTACTTC.

CDR3 DNA: TGTGCCAGTAGTGGCCGTGGTTCTTGGACACGGGAGCGCTACGAGCAGTACTTC. It yields the protein CASSGRGSWTRERYEQYF. V is TRBV19 and J is TRBJ2-7; a weak D match, TRBD2 (6 bases). CDR1 is LNHDA and CDR2 is SQIVND in the germline V gene (reference sequence). This CDR3 contains 18 residues. V was cut by 5 bases and J by 3 bases, with 26 bases left in between.

The chain joins TRBV12-3 or TRBV12-4 to TRBJ1-2; D is ambiguous. Trimming cost V 3 bases and J 8 bases, with 7 bases left between them. The CDR3 has 11 amino acids. The CDR3 region is CASSFGRGYTF. In nucleotides, the CDR3 is TGTGCCAGCAGTTTTGGGAGAGGCTACACCTTC.

J is TRBJ2-7 and V is TRBV10-1; tentative D call: TRBD1 (5 bases). Germline assignment: CDR1 WNHNN and CDR2 SYGVQD (reference sequence). There are 13 residues in the CDR3. V gave up 0 bases and J gave up 5 bases, with 8 bases separating them. CDR3 loop: CASSESWGNEQYF. The CDR3 nucleotides are TGCGCCAGCAGTGAGTCATGGGGCAACGAGCAGTACTTC.

The rearrangement links TRBV6-1 to TRBJ2-7; TRBD1 might be the D (6 bases). CDR1 is MNHNS, CDR2 SASEGT, per germline. The CDR3 consists of 17 residues. Trimming took 4 bases from V and 3 from J, leaving 22 bases between them. Here the CDR3 reads CASSATAGGQTYYEQYF. CDR3 in DNA: TGTGCCAGCAGTGCAACCGCTGGGGGACAAACATACTACGAGCAGTACTTC.

The chain uses TRBV27 and TRBJ2-7; 8 nucleotides align to TRBD2. V lost 1 base to trimming and J lost 4 bases; unmatched junction nucleotides: 6. CDR3 length: 15 residues. In germline, CDR1 is MNHEY, CDR2 SMNVEV (reference sequence). The CDR3 here is CASSLWSGGSYEQYF. CDR3 bases: TGTGCCAGCAGTTTATGGAGCGGGGGAAGTTACGAGCAGTACTTC.

The chain links TRBV4-2 to TRBJ2-2; 7 nucleotides line up with TRBD2. Germline assignment: CDR1 LGHNA and CDR2 YNFKEQ. V shed 4 bases and J 4 bases; nucleotides not matched to a gene: 21. This CDR3 spans 20 amino acids. Written as DNA, the CDR3 is TGTGCCAGCAGCCTCCACCTGCACGCGACTAGCAAGAGTGGCACCGGGGAGCTGTTTTTT. Translation gives CASSLHLHATSKSGTGELFF.

The V call is TRBV10-1, the J call TRBJ2-3; D remains unclear. In germline, CDR1 is WNHNN, CDR2 SYGVQD (reference sequence). V was clipped by 5 bases and J by 0 bases, with 9 bases between them. This CDR3 region has 14 residues. CDR3 coding DNA: TGCGCCAGCAGTACTACTGAAAGCACAGATACGCAGTATTTT. It encodes CASSTTESTDTQYF.

This rearrangement joins TRBV28 to TRBJ2-3; unclear D gene. V was trimmed by 3 bases and J by 4 bases, leaving 5 bases between them. The CDR3 length is 12 residues. Germline V lookup: CDR1 MDHEN, CDR2 SYDVKM. This CDR3 is CASSLRSDTQYF. The CDR3 DNA follows: TGTGCCAGCAGTTTGAGGTCAGATACGCAGTATTTT. Complete variable domain (other parts from reference TRBV28 and TRBJ2-3): DVKVTQSSRYLVKRTGEKVFLECVQDMDHENMFWYRQDPGLGLRLIYFSYDVKMKEKGDIPEGYSVSREKKERFSLILESASTNQTSMYLCASSLRSDTQYFGPGTRLTVL.

The gene calls are TRBV28 and TRBJ1-2; 12 positions match TRBD1. This CDR3 has 16 residues. In germline, CDR1 is MDHEN, CDR2 SYDVKM. V shed 6 bases and J 4 bases; nucleotides not matched to a gene: 9. The CDR3 is CASRLRDRGRLYGYTF. CDR3 sequence (DNA): TGTGCCAGCAGACTTAGGGACAGGGGGCGCCTCTATGGCTACACCTTC.

The genes are TRBV28 and TRBJ1-1; D may be TRBD1 (5 bases). Trimming shortened V by 5 bases and J by 4 bases, and 14 bases separated the two germline ends. The CDR3 covers 14 residues. Germline lookup yields CDR1 MDHEN and CDR2 SYDVKM. Here the CDR3 DNA reads TGTGCCAGCAGTCCGCACGTCGGGGGCACTGAAGCTTTCTTT. This sequence encodes CASSPHVGGTEAFF.

In its sample, this clone was seen many times. This chain uses TRBV7-8 with TRBJ1-5, with D tentatively TRBD1 (5 bases). Germline V gene sequence: CDR1 SGHVS, CDR2 FQNEAQ. The CDR3 length is 15 residues. The germline V and J ends were trimmed by 2 bases and 5 bases, with 13 bases remaining between them. Written as DNA, the CDR3 is TGTGCCAGCAGCTTATGGCAGGGCACAGATCAGCCCCAGCATTTT. Translated, it gives CASSLWQGTDQPQHF.

V gene TRBV7-6 combines with J gene TRBJ2-3; 8 nucleotides agree with TRBD1. The CDR3 is made up of 16 amino acids. V trimming: 3 bases; J trimming: 5 bases; junction bases outside the gene matches: 10. In germline, CDR1 is SGHVS, CDR2 FNYEAQ. The CDR3 region is CASSFFGQGKEDTQYF. Here the CDR3 DNA reads TGTGCCAGCAGCTTCTTTGGACAGGGCAAGGAAGATACGCAGTATTTT.

This chain links TRBV28 with TRBJ1-1; D is unresolved. This CDR3 has 13 amino acids. V was shortened by 4 bases and J by 3 bases, with 9 bases between the two germline ends. Germline V gives CDR1 MDHEN, CDR2 SYDVKM. Here the CDR3 DNA reads TGTGCCAGCAGTTGGACTGATTACACTGAAGCTTTCTTT. This codes for CASSWTDYTEAFF.